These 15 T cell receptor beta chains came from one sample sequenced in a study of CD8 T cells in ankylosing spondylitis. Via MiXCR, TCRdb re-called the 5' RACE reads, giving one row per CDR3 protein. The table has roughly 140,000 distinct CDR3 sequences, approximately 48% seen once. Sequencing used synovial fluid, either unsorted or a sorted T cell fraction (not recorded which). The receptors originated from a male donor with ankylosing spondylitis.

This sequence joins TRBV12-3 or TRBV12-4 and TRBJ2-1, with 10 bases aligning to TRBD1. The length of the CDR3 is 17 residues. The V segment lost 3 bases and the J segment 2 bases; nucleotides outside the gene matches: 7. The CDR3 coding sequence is TGTGCCAGCAGTTTTCTAGGGGGACAGGGGACCTACAATGAGCAGTTCTTC. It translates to CASSFLGGQGTYNEQFF.

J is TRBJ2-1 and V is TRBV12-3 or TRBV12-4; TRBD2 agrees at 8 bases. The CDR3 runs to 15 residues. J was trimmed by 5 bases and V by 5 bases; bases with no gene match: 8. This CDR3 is CASSDRLARHNEQFF. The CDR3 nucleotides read TGTGCCAGCAGTGATCGACTAGCGCGCCACAATGAGCAGTTCTTC.

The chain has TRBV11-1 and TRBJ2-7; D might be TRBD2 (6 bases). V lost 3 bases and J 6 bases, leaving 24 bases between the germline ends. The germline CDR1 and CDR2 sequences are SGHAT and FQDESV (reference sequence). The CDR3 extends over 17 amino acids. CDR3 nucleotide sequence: TGTGCCAGCAGCTTCGGCCGGGGGTTCCGCGGTTTTGGCGAGCAGTACTTC. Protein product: CASSFGRGFRGFGEQYF.

For the CDR3, the DNA is TGTGCCAGCAGGGATAGCGGGAGCTCCTACGAGCAGTACTTC. Encoded protein: CASRDSGSSYEQYF. The chain uses TRBV7-9 and TRBJ2-7, with 9 bases matching TRBD2. V gave up 6 bases and J gave up 0 bases; unmatched junction bases: 3. The CDR3 consists of 14 residues. The germline CDR1 and CDR2 sequences are SEHNR and FQNEAQ (reference sequence).

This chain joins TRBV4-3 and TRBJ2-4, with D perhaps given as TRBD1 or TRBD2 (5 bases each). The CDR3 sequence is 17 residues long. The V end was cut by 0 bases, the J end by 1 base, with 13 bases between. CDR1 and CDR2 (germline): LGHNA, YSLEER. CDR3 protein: CASSQDSIREAKNIQYF. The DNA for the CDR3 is TGCGCCAGCAGCCAAGATAGTATCAGGGAGGCCAAAAACATTCAGTACTTC.

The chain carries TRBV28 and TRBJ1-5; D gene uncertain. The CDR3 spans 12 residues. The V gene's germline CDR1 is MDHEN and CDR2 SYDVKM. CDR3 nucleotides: TGTGCGGGCAGGAGAGGCAATCAGCCCCAGCATTTT. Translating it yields CAGRRGNQPQHF.

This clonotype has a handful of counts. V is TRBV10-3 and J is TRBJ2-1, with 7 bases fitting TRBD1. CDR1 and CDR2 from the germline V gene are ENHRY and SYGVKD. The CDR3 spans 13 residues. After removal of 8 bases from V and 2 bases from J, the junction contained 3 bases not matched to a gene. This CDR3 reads CAIGDSTYNEQFF. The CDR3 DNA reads TGTGCCATCGGGGACAGCACCTACAATGAGCAGTTCTTC.

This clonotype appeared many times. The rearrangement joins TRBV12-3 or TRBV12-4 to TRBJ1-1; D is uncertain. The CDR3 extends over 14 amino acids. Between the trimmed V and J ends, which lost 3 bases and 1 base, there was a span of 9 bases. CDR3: CASSFINQNTEAFF. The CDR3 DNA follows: TGTGCCAGCAGTTTCATCAACCAGAACACTGAAGCTTTCTTT.

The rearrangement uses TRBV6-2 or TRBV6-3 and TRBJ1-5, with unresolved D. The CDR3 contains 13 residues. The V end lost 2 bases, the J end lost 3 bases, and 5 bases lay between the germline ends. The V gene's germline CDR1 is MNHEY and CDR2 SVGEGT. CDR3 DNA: TGTGCCAGCAGTTACCCCCCCAATCAGCCCCAGCATTTT. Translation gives CASSYPPNQPQHF.

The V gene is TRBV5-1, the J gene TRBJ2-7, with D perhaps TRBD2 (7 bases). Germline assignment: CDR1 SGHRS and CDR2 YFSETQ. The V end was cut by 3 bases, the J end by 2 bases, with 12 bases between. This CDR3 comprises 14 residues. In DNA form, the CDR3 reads TGCGCCAGCAGCTGGTGGGGGGGGCCCTACGAGCAGTACTTC. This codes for CASSWWGGPYEQYF.

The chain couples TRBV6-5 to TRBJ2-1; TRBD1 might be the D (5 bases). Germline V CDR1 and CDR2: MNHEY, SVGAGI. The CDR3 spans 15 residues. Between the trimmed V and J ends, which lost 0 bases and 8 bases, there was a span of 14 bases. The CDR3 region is CASSYSPDQGYEQFF. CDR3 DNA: TGTGCCAGCAGTTACTCGCCGGACCAGGGATATGAGCAGTTCTTC.

CDR3 residues: CASSQDPGSEAFF. The DNA of the CDR3 is TGCGCCAGCAGCCAAGATCCGGGGAGTGAAGCTTTCTTT. The genes are TRBV4-1 and TRBJ1-1; D gene ambiguous. CDR1 and CDR2 from the germline V gene are MGHRA and YSYEKL. V lost 0 bases, J lost 7 bases, and 9 bases lay in between. There are 13 residues in the CDR3.

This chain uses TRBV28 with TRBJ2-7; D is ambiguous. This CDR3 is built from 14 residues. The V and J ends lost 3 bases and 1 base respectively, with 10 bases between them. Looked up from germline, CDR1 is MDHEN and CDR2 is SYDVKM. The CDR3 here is CASSLVPRSYEQYF. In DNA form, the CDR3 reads TGTGCCAGCAGTTTGGTCCCAAGATCCTACGAGCAGTACTTC.

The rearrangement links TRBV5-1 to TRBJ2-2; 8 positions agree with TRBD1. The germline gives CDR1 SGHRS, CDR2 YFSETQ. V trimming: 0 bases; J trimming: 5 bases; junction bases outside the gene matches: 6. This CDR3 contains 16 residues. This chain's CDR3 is CASSLARGLVTGELFF. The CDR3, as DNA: TGCGCCAGCAGCTTGGCCAGGGGGCTCGTAACCGGGGAGCTGTTTTTT.

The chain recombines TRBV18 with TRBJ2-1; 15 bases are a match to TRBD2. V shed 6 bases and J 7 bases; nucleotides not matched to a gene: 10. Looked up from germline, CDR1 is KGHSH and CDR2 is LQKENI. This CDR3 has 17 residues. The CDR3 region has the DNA TGTGCCAGCTCGACCGCGGGACTAGCGGGAGGTGTGAATGAGCAGTTCTTC. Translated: CASSTAGLAGGVNEQFF.